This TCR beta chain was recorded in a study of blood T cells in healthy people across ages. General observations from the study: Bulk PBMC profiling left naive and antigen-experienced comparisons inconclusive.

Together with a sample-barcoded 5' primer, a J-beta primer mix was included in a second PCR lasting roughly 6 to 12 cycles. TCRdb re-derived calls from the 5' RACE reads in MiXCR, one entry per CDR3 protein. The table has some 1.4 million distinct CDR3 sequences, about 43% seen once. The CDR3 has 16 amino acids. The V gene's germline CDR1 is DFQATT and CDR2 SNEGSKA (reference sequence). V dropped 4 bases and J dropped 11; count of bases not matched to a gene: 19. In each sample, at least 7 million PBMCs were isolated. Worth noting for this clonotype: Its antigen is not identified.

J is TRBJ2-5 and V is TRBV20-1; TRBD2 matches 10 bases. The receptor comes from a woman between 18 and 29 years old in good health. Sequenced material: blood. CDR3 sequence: CSAKSASGGSYNEQYF. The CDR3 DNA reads TGCAGTGCTAAATCGGCTAGCGGGGGTTCCTACAATGAGCAGTACTTC.